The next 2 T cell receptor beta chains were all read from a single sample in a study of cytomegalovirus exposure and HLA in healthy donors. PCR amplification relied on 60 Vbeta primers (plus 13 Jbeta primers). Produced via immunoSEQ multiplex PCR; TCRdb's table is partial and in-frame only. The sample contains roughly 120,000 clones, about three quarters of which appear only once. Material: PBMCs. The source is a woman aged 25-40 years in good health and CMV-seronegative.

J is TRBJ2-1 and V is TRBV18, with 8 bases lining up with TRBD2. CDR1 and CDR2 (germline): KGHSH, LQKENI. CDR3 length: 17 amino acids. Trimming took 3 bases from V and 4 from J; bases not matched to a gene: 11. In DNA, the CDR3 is TGTGCCAGCTCACCCGAAGCGGGGGAGAGCCGATACAATGAGCAGTTCTTC. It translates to CASSPEAGESRYNEQFF. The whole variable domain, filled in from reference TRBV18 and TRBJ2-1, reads NAGVMQNPRHLVRRRGQEARLRCSPMKGHSHVYWYRQLPEEGLKFMVYLQKENIIDESGMPKERFSAEFPKEGPSILRIQQVVRGDSAAYFCASSPEAGESRYNEQFFGPGTRLTVL.

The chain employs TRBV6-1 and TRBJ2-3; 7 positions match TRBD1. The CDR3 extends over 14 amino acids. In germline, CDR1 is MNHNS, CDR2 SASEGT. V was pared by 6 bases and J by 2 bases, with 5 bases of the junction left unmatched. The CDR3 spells CASSWDRNTDTQYF. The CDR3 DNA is TGTGCCAGCAGCTGGGACAGAAACACAGATACGCAGTATTTT.